This passage covers 22 T cell receptor beta chains from one sample sequenced in a study of shared clonotypes between healthy human individuals. TCRdb's table, derived via immunoSEQ multiplex PCR, lists solely in-frame clones and lacks some. The table includes 150,000 to 200,000 clones, approximately 95% detected once. The sample was naive CD4+ T cells sorted from blood. The subset: CD45RA+ positively selected. The source is a woman aged 30 to 39 in good health.

About this clone: Other DNA sequences of this sample code for an identical CDR3. The chain recombines TRBV19 with TRBJ2-7; no clear D. Deletions cut 3 bases from V and 3 bases from J, with 6 bases between. The CDR3 totals 12 residues. CDR1 is LNHDA, CDR2 SQIVND, per germline (reference sequence). CDR3 region: CASSIEGYEQYF. The CDR3, as DNA: TGTGCCAGTAGTATTGAAGGCTACGAGCAGTACTTC.

This clone was picked up one time. The rearrangement joins TRBV29-1 to TRBJ1-2; D is perhaps TRBD1 (5 bases). The germline V gene has CDR1 SQVTM and CDR2 ANQGSEA. The CDR3 has 16 amino acids. V lost 3 bases to trimming and J lost 0 bases, with 17 bases between them. CDR3 bases: TGCAGCGTTGACAAAACCGGGACGGTTCCTAACTATGGCTACACCTTC. Its translation: CSVDKTGTVPNYGYTF.

As concerns this clone: Sequence at one end of the junction differs from germline and may be a read error. Within the sample, other DNA sequences also encode this same CDR3. The chain links TRBV20-1 to TRBJ1-4, with D possibly matching TRBD1 (6 bases). In germline, CDR1 is DFQATT, CDR2 SNEGSKA (reference sequence). The CDR3 has 11 amino acids. Here the CDR3 reads CSARGGEKLFF. The CDR3 DNA sequence: TGCAGTGCCAGAGGGGGTGAAAAACTGTTTTTT.

The chain uses TRBV28 and TRBJ2-5; a possible D gene is TRBD2 (5 bases). Germline lookup yields CDR1 MDHEN and CDR2 SYDVKM. CDR3 size: 14 residues. With 6 bases removed from V and 1 base from J, the gap between germline ends came to 12 bases. CDR3 protein: CASSPHGVQETQYF. CDR3 DNA sequence: TGTGCCAGCAGCCCCCACGGGGTCCAAGAGACCCAGTACTTC. The whole variable domain, filled in from reference TRBV28 and TRBJ2-5, reads DVKVTQSSRYLVKRTGEKVFLECVQDMDHENMFWYRQDPGLGLRLIYFSYDVKMKEKGDIPEGYSVSREKKERFSLILESASTNQTSMYLCASSPHGVQETQYFGPGTRLLVL.

The chain joins TRBV5-1 to TRBJ1-5; D call uncertain. Per germline, CDR1 SGHRS and CDR2 YFSETQ. V shed 1 base and J shed 4 bases, with 9 bases lying between them. The CDR3 consists of 14 residues. The CDR3 DNA follows: TGCGCCAGCAGCTTGTTCGGAGGGAATCAGCCCCAGCATTTT. Translating it yields CASSLFGGNQPQHF.

This clone was recorded only once. The chain links TRBV6-5 to TRBJ2-5; TRBD1 aligns across 10 bases. TRBJ2-7 matches the DNA end more closely, so the J call is doubtful. The CDR3 loop spans 15 amino acids. Germline loops: CDR1 MNHEY, CDR2 SVGAGI. CDR3 sequence: CASSYSGTGDHEQYF. CDR3 bases: TGTGCCAGCAGTTACTCGGGGACAGGGGACCACGAGCAGTACTTC.

This clone was observed a single time. This sequence joins TRBV28 and TRBJ2-1, with 10 bases lining up with TRBD2. The germline V gene has CDR1 MDHEN and CDR2 SYDVKM. This CDR3 is built from 16 residues. Trimming took 11 bases from V and 0 from J; bases not matched to a gene: 10. For the CDR3, the DNA is TGTGCCGCCTGGACTAGCGGATTTTCCTCCTACAATGAGCAGTTCTTC. It is translated as CAAWTSGFSSYNEQFF.

This clone has only one observation. The rearrangement links TRBV27 to TRBJ1-2; tentatively, D is TRBD1 (6 bases). Germline CDR1 MNHEY, CDR2 SMNVEV (reference sequence). Trimming cost V 6 bases and J 4 bases, with 12 bases left between them. The CDR3 has 13 residues. The CDR3 sequence is CASSPTGTYGYTF. CDR3 in DNA: TGTGCCAGCAGCCCTACAGGGACCTATGGCTACACCTTC.

The rearrangement uses TRBV19 and TRBJ2-1; D perhaps matches TRBD2 (6 bases). Trimming left V 5 bases short and J 0 bases short, with 20 bases between. Germline V gives CDR1 LNHDA, CDR2 SQIVND (reference sequence). The CDR3 covers 18 residues. The CDR3, as DNA: TGTGCCAGTAGTCCGACCGAGATAGCGGTGAGCTCCTACAATGAGCAGTTCTTC. Encoded protein: CASSPTEIAVSSYNEQFF.

The chain recombines TRBV11-1 with TRBJ2-7, with unresolved D. Trimming took off 1 base at V and 3 bases at J, with 10 bases between the two ends. The germline gives CDR1 SGHAT, CDR2 FQDESV (reference sequence). The CDR3 totals 14 residues. The CDR3 sequence is CASSLGADRYEQYF. In DNA form, the CDR3 reads TGTGCCAGCAGCTTAGGGGCTGACCGCTACGAGCAGTACTTC. Using reference TRBV11-1 and TRBJ2-7 for the parts outside the CDR3, the full variable domain is EAEVAQSPRYKITEKSQAVAFWCDPISGHATLYWYRQILGQGPELLVQFQDESVVDDSQLPKDRFSAERLKGVDSTLKIQPAELGDSAMYLCASSLGADRYEQYFGPGTRLTVT.

The chain recombines TRBV29-1 with TRBJ2-7, with a weak D call TRBD1 (6 bases). Germline-derived CDR1 and CDR2 are SQVTM and ANQGSEA. V lost 5 bases and J lost 5, with 13 bases in between. The CDR3 is 12 residues long. Here the CDR3 reads CSVFTGSHEQYF. Here the CDR3 DNA reads TGCAGCGTTTTCACAGGGTCCCACGAGCAGTACTTC.

The V call is TRBV28, the J call TRBJ2-2, with TRBD1 matching 7 bases. The V gene end was trimmed by 6 bases and the J gene end by 4 bases; junction bases not matched to a gene: 17. The V gene's germline CDR1 is MDHEN and CDR2 SYDVKM. The CDR3 is 18 amino acids. The CDR3 sequence: CASSAGMGQKILTGELFF. CDR3 DNA sequence: TGTGCCAGCAGCGCTGGAATGGGACAGAAGATTCTCACCGGGGAGCTGTTTTTT.

V usage is TRBV5-1 and J usage is TRBJ2-1; D is undetermined. CDR1 and CDR2 (germline): SGHRS, YFSETQ. There are 13 residues in the CDR3. Between the trimmed V and J ends, which lost 0 bases and 6 bases, there was a span of 7 bases. This CDR3 reads CASSLDLSNEQFF. In DNA form, the CDR3 reads TGCGCCAGCAGCTTGGACCTTTCCAATGAGCAGTTCTTC.

This clone was seen just once. V gene TRBV4-1 combines with J gene TRBJ2-1; D perhaps matches TRBD2 (5 bases). Deletions cut 3 bases from V and 9 bases from J, with 15 bases between. The CDR3 spans 14 residues. Germline V gene sequence: CDR1 MGHRA, CDR2 YSYEKL. CDR3 nucleotides: TGCGCCAGCAGCCACGCCCAGGAGGTCCCTGAGCAGTTCTTC. The encoded protein is CASSHAQEVPEQFF.

The chain is built from TRBV7-9 and TRBJ2-2, with 8 bases lining up with TRBD2. Germline assignment: CDR1 SEHNR and CDR2 FQNEAQ (reference sequence). This CDR3 comprises 13 residues. V was pared by 5 bases and J by 6 bases, with 2 bases of the junction left unmatched. CDR3 loop: CASSQLAAGELFF. CDR3 nucleotide sequence: TGTGCCAGCAGCCAACTAGCGGCCGGGGAGCTGTTTTTT.

The chain joins TRBV10-3 to TRBJ1-5; D not certain. Germline-derived CDR1 and CDR2 are ENHRY and SYGVKD. This CDR3 spans 15 amino acids. V gave up 5 bases and J gave up 2 bases, with 13 bases separating them. In DNA form, the CDR3 reads TGTGCCATCAGTAAAGGCACGGAAGGCAATCAGCCCCAGCATTTT. This sequence encodes CAISKGTEGNQPQHF.

The CDR3 protein is CASSSQGNNEQFF. The CDR3 nucleotides are TGTGCCAGCAGCTCACAGGGGAACAATGAGCAGTTCTTC. The J gene is TRBJ2-1, the V gene TRBV7-9, with 7 positions matching TRBD1. The CDR3 has 13 residues. From germline, CDR1 is SEHNR and CDR2 FQNEAQ (reference sequence). J gave up 5 bases and V 4 bases, and 2 bases lay outside the gene matches.

This chain connects TRBV28 to TRBJ2-3, with 8 bases identical to TRBD2. Germline loops: CDR1 MDHEN, CDR2 SYDVKM. The V gene end was trimmed by 2 bases and the J gene end by 5 bases; junction bases not matched to a gene: 6. The length of the CDR3 is 15 residues. CDR3 DNA sequence: TGTGCCAGCAGTTTAGGGCTAGCGGGCCAAGATACGCAGTATTTT. This translates into CASSLGLAGQDTQYF.

This chain uses TRBV7-3 with TRBJ2-7; possibly TRBD2 for D (6 bases). The CDR3 runs to 13 residues. Germline lookup yields CDR1 SGHTA and CDR2 FQGTGA. With 2 bases removed from V and 5 bases from J, the gap between germline ends came to 10 bases. Here the CDR3 DNA reads TGTGCCAGCAGCTTATTTAGGGAGGACGAGCAGTACTTC. Its protein is CASSLFREDEQYF.

This CDR3 reads CASSYSNQGLYYGYTF. In DNA form, the CDR3 reads TGTGCCAGCAGTTACTCGAACCAGGGCCTTTACTATGGCTACACCTTC. This chain joins TRBV6-5 and TRBJ1-2, with D possibly being TRBD1 (5 bases). The germline gives CDR1 MNHEY, CDR2 SVGAGI. This CDR3 has 16 residues. V lost 0 bases and J 3 bases, leaving 14 bases between the germline ends.

The rearrangement uses TRBV18 and TRBJ2-6; D is ambiguous. V was shortened by 2 bases and J by 4 bases, with 12 bases between the two germline ends. CDR1 and CDR2 (germline): KGHSH, LQKENI. CDR3 length: 16 amino acids. This CDR3 reads CASSPGDIQGANVLTF. For the CDR3, the DNA is TGTGCCAGCTCACCAGGAGACATTCAAGGGGCCAACGTCCTGACTTTC.

The chain links TRBV11-1 to TRBJ2-5; D not certain. Germline lookup yields CDR1 SGHAT and CDR2 FQDESV (reference sequence). Trimming left V 5 bases short and J 5 bases short, with 9 bases between. This CDR3 spans 12 amino acids. The CDR3 nucleotides are TGTGCCAGCAGCGTTCTCCTGGAGACCCAGTACTTC. This codes for CASSVLLETQYF.